This entry lists 22 T cell receptor beta chains sequenced from one sample in a study of cytomegalovirus exposure and HLA in healthy donors. PCR was performed using 60 Vbeta and 13 Jbeta primers. Assay: immunoSEQ multiplex PCR; the TCRdb copy retains only in-frame clones and omits some. The sample has some 170,000 clones, around 81% seen once. Specimen: PBMCs. All receptors derive from a young woman in good health and CMV-seronegative.

The chain links TRBV7-4 to TRBJ1-3; TRBD1 is a possible D gene (6 bases). The CDR3 extends over 15 amino acids. V lost 4 bases and J 7 bases, leaving 17 bases between the germline ends. In germline, CDR1 is SGHVT, CDR2 SQSDAQ. The CDR3 here is CASSSRGGRRNTIYF. CDR3 sequence (DNA): TGTGCCAGCAGCTCCCGCGGGGGCAGGAGGAACACCATATATTTT.

V usage is TRBV18 and J usage is TRBJ1-5; TRBD1 aligns across 8 bases. CDR3 size: 14 residues. Germline V gene data show CDR1 as KGHSH and CDR2 as LQKENI. V dropped 4 bases and J dropped 7; count of bases not matched to a gene: 6. This CDR3 reads CASSQTGEGQPQHF. The CDR3 DNA reads as TGTGCCAGCTCACAGACAGGGGAGGGCCAGCCCCAGCATTTT.

CDR3 sequence (DNA): TGTGCCAGCAGCTTGGTCGGGGGGGGAGATACGCAGTATTTT. Its protein product is CASSLVGGGDTQYF. This chain links TRBV5-5 with TRBJ2-3; 8 nucleotides match TRBD2. Losses at the gene ends were 0 bases for V and 5 bases for J; bases not matched to a gene: 2. Germline V gives CDR1 SGHKS, CDR2 YYEKEE (reference sequence). This CDR3 region has 14 residues. Looking up the rest from reference TRBV5-5 and TRBJ2-3 gives the full variable domain: DAGVTQSPTHLIKTRGQQVTLRCSPISGHKSVSWYQQVLGQGPQFIFQYYEKEERGRGNFPDRFSARQFPNYSSELNVNALLLGDSALYLCASSLVGGGDTQYFGPGTRLTVL.

As for this clone: Germline and junction disagree at one end, which may indicate a read error. The rearrangement links TRBV6-5 to TRBJ1-2; no definite D call. The CDR3 covers 14 residues. Germline assignment: CDR1 MNHEY and CDR2 SVGAGI. The chain's CDR3 is CVSSYSITGYGYTF. CDR3 bases: TGTGTCAGCAGTTACTCGATAACCGGCTATGGCTACACCTTC.

This chain connects TRBV5-1 to TRBJ2-5, with 7 nucleotides matching TRBD1. J gave up 2 bases and V 4 bases, and 8 bases lay outside the gene matches. The CDR3 is 15 amino acids. The germline V gene encodes CDR1 SGHRS and CDR2 YFSETQ. The CDR3 region is CASSATGAPQETQYF. Written as DNA, the CDR3 is TGCGCCAGCAGCGCCACAGGGGCCCCACAAGAGACCCAGTACTTC.

The V and J genes are TRBV7-9 and TRBJ2-7; D call uncertain. The CDR3 has 13 residues. Trimming cost V 4 bases and J 1 base, with 8 bases left between them. Germline values: CDR1 SEHNR, CDR2 FQNEAQ (reference sequence). The CDR3 region has the DNA TGTGCCAGCAGCTCGGGTCTGTCCTACGAGCAGTACTTC. Its translation: CASSSGLSYEQYF.

The rearrangement uses TRBV19 and TRBJ1-4; D unresolved. V shed 6 bases and J shed 5 bases, with 22 bases lying between them. The length of the CDR3 is 17 residues. CDR1 LNHDA and CDR2 SQIVND come from the germline V gene (reference sequence). The DNA for the CDR3 is TGTGCCAGTAGCCCAGAACGGTATTCGGGTCGGAATGAAAAACTGTTTTTT. This translates into CASSPERYSGRNEKLFF.

This chain uses TRBV7-2 with TRBJ1-2, with 12 bases lining up with TRBD1. From germline, CDR1 is SGHTA and CDR2 FQGNSA. CDR3 length: 16 amino acids. J was trimmed by 8 bases and V by 2 bases; bases with no gene match: 9. CDR3 in amino acids: CASSLLEGQGASGYTF. CDR3 DNA: TGTGCCAGCAGCTTATTAGAGGGACAGGGGGCCTCCGGCTACACCTTC.

This chain joins TRBV9 and TRBJ2-1; 10 positions agree with TRBD1. CDR1 and CDR2 (germline): SGDLS, YYNGEE. This CDR3 spans 17 amino acids. Germline trimming cut 3 bases from V and 3 bases from J; bases unmatched to any gene: 9. CDR3 DNA sequence: TGTGCCAGCAGCGGTATTACGACAGGGGGCCACTACAATGAGCAGTTCTTC. Amino acid sequence: CASSGITTGGHYNEQFF.

V and J are TRBV2 and TRBJ1-6; a possible D gene is TRBD1 (6 bases). This CDR3 spans 17 amino acids. Trimming stripped 7 bases from V and 2 bases from J, with 18 bases between. In germline, CDR1 is SNHLY, CDR2 FYNNEI. In nucleotides, the CDR3 is TGTGCCAGCATTTACGGGGGGCACCTAACCTATAATTCACCCCTCCACTTT. Translating gives CASIYGGHLTYNSPLHF.

The chain joins TRBV19 to TRBJ2-7; tentative D call: TRBD1 (6 bases). Trimming cost V 5 bases and J 4 bases, with 15 bases left between them. The CDR3 extends over 14 amino acids. The germline V gene encodes CDR1 LNHDA and CDR2 SQIVND (reference sequence). CDR3 sequence: CASSSTGLVYEQYF. The CDR3 nucleotides are TGTGCCAGTAGTTCGACAGGCCTCGTATACGAGCAGTACTTC.

This chain links TRBV7-9 with TRBJ2-7; a weak D match, TRBD2 (7 bases). This CDR3 contains 13 residues. Trimming took off 5 bases at V and 3 bases at J, with 11 bases between the two ends. Germline lookup yields CDR1 SEHNR and CDR2 FQNEAQ (reference sequence). For the CDR3, the DNA is TGTGCCAGCAGCCGAAGGGGGGGCTACGAGCAGTACTTC. This gives the protein CASSRRGGYEQYF.

The chain combines TRBV7-2 with TRBJ1-1, with D possibly TRBD1 on 6 matching bases. Trimming stripped 5 bases from V and 6 bases from J, with 19 bases between. Germline lookup yields CDR1 SGHTA and CDR2 FQGNSA. The CDR3 loop spans 15 amino acids. CDR3 amino acids: CASSVKTGLMAEAFF. As DNA, the CDR3 is TGTGCCAGCAGCGTCAAAACAGGGCTGATGGCTGAAGCTTTCTTT. The variable domain in full, completed from reference TRBV7-2 and TRBJ1-1, reads GAGVSQSPSNKVTEKGKDVELRCDPISGHTALYWYRQSLGQGLEFLIYFQGNSAPDKSGLPSDRFSAERTGGSVSTLTIQRTQQEDSAVYLCASSVKTGLMAEAFFGQGTRLTVV.

This clone was seen just once. The genes are TRBV5-6 and TRBJ1-2, with D perhaps matching TRBD1 (6 bases). Per germline, CDR1 SGHDT and CDR2 YYEEEE. Trimming stripped 7 bases from V and 0 bases from J, with 13 bases between. CDR3 size: 14 residues. The CDR3 protein is CASDLTGSNYGYTF. The CDR3 DNA follows: TGTGCCAGCGACTTAACAGGGTCTAACTATGGCTACACCTTC.

The chain combines TRBV28 with TRBJ2-3; perhaps TRBD2 as D (6 bases). The CDR3 consists of 15 residues. V shed 6 bases and J shed 1 base, with 14 bases lying between them. The germline CDR1 and CDR2 sequences are MDHEN and SYDVKM. This CDR3 reads CASRTAGLGTDTQYF. For the CDR3, the DNA is TGTGCCAGCAGGACGGCGGGGCTGGGCACAGATACGCAGTATTTT.

The chain uses TRBV28 and TRBJ2-3; D is possibly TRBD2 (6 bases). Germline V gives CDR1 MDHEN, CDR2 SYDVKM. This CDR3 is built from 15 residues. Trimming cost V 6 bases and J 0 bases, with 13 bases left between them. This CDR3 reads CASSLGTGSTDTQYF. Written as DNA, the CDR3 is TGTGCCAGCAGCCTGGGGACTGGGAGCACAGATACGCAGTATTTT.

This chain uses TRBV11-2 with TRBJ2-7, with D maybe TRBD2 (5 bases). This CDR3 has 13 residues. Trimming left V 5 bases short and J 5 bases short, with 13 bases between. CDR1 is SGHAT, CDR2 FQNNGV, per germline. The CDR3 protein is CASSNSEVHEQYF. Here the CDR3 DNA reads TGTGCCAGCAGCAATAGCGAGGTCCACGAGCAGTACTTC.

The V gene is TRBV30, the J gene TRBJ2-1; D ambiguous. The germline gives CDR1 GTSNPN, CDR2 SVGIG (reference sequence). There are 14 residues in the CDR3. V was trimmed by 6 bases and J by 0 bases, leaving 12 bases between them. The CDR3 reads CACQRSASYNEQFF. CDR3 bases: TGTGCCTGCCAGAGAAGCGCCTCCTACAATGAGCAGTTCTTC. The variable domain in full, completed from reference TRBV30 and TRBJ2-1, reads SQTIHQWPATLVQPVGSPLSLECTVEGTSNPNLYWYRQAAGRGLQLLFYSVGIGQISSEVPQNLSASRPQDRQFILSSKKLLLSDSGFYLCACQRSASYNEQFFGPGTRLTVL.

This sequence joins TRBV6-5 and TRBJ2-5; TRBD2 might be the D (5 bases). Trimming cost V 5 bases and J 5 bases, with 15 bases left between them. The CDR3 has 14 amino acids. Germline CDR1 MNHEY, CDR2 SVGAGI. The chain's CDR3 is CASSLRTGSETQYF. As DNA, the CDR3 is TGTGCCAGCAGTCTTCGGACGGGGTCGGAGACCCAGTACTTC.

The rearrangement links TRBV27 to TRBJ2-7; the D gene is possibly TRBD2 (5 bases). The CDR3 has 15 residues. Trimming cost V 2 bases and J 0 bases, with 11 bases left between them. Germline loops: CDR1 MNHEY, CDR2 SMNVEV (reference sequence). For the CDR3, the DNA is TGTGCCAGCAGTTTACGGACGAGGGACTCCTACGAGCAGTACTTC. Its protein product is CASSLRTRDSYEQYF.

CDR3 sequence: CATSRDPPRRGTQETQYF. The CDR3 DNA reads TGTGCCACCAGCAGAGATCCCCCCCGGCGGGGAACCCAAGAGACCCAGTACTTC. This chain joins TRBV15 and TRBJ2-5, with TRBD2 as a possible D gene (6 bases). CDR1 LNHNV and CDR2 YYDKDF come from the germline V gene (reference sequence). This CDR3 is 18 amino acids long. V lost 0 bases, J lost 1 base, and 18 bases lay in between.

This chain uses TRBV28 with TRBJ2-1, with D possibly being TRBD2 (5 bases). CDR3 length equals 14 residues. Germline V lookup: CDR1 MDHEN, CDR2 SYDVKM. Trimming left V 2 bases short and J 3 bases short, with 8 bases between. Written as DNA, the CDR3 is TGTGCCAGCAGTTTAGCGGACTTCTACAATGAGCAGTTCTTC. Protein product: CASSLADFYNEQFF.